This T cell receptor (beta chain) was documented in a study of blood T cell repertoires in COVID-19. The V gene's germline CDR1 is ENHRY and CDR2 SYGVKD. The CDR3 length is 13 residues. The V end was cut by 10 bases, the J end by 0 bases, with 12 bases between. The repertoire was sequenced with immunoSEQ multiplex PCR; TCRdb's copy has only in-frame clones and lacks some. In the table there are about 470,000 clones, approximately 90% of which are singletons. Sequencing was carried out using PBMCs or T cells enriched from blood (not recorded which). The gene calls are TRBV10-3 and TRBJ1-1; no firm D call. The receptor's source is a young woman who had recovered from COVID-19. Written as DNA, the CDR3 is TGTGCCACCCAACTCGTGTTGAACACTGAAGCTTTCTTT. Encoded protein: CATQLVLNTEAFF.